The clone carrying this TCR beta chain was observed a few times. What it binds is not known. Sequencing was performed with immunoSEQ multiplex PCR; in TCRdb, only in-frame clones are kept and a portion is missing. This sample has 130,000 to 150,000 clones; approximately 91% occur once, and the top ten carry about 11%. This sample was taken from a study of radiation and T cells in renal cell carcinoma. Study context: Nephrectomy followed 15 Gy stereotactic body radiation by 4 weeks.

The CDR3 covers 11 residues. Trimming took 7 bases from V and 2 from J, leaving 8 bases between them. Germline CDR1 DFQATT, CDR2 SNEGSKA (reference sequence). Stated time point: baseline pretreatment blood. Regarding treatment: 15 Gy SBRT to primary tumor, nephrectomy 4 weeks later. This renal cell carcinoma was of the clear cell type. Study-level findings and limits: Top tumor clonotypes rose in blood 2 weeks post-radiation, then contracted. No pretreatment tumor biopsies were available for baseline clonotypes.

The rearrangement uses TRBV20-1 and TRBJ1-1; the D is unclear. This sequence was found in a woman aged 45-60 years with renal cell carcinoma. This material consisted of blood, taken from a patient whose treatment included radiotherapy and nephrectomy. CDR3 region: CSVPRNTEAFF. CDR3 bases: TGCAGTGTTCCGAGAAACACTGAAGCTTTCTTT.